This T cell receptor beta chain emerged from a study of blood T cell repertoires in COVID-19. Overall study: Acute-phase and convalescent COVID-19 samples originated in the United States, Italy and Spain. Nucleic acid was either cDNA or gDNA, and it came from T cells, B-cell-depleted T cells, or PBMCs.

There are 14 residues in the CDR3. Germline V lookup: CDR1 SQVTM, CDR2 ANQGSEA. V dropped 4 bases and J dropped 1; count of bases not matched to a gene: 7. Original analysis: Amplification of reference gene primers provided the estimated nucleated cell counts. The table came from immunoSEQ multiplex PCR; TCRdb's copy has only in-frame clones and leaves some out. V, J and clone size derive from that table, while D and trimming were established from the DNA sequence. The sample has a few hundred thousand clones, over 65% seen once; the top ten hold about 3.5%. This clonotype was obtained from a woman older than 75 with acute or convalescent COVID-19. Sequencing used peripheral blood. V is TRBV29-1 and J is TRBJ2-7, with TRBD1 matching 7 bases. The CDR3 loop is CSVARDSLSYEQYF. The CDR3 nucleotides read TGCAGCGTTGCCCGGGACAGCCTTTCCTACGAGCAGTACTTC.